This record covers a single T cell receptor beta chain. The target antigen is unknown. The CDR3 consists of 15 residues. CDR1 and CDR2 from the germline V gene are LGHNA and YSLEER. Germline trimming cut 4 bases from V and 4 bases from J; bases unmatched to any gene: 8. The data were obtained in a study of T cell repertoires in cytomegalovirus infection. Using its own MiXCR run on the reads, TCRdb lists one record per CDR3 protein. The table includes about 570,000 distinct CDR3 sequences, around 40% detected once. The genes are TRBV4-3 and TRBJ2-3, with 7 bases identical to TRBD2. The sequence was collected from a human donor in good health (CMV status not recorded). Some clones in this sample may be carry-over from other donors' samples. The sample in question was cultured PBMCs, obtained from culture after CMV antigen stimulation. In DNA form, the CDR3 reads TGCGCCAGCAGCCCACGAGCGGGACCCCCAGATACGCAGTATTTT. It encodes CASSPRAGPPDTQYF.